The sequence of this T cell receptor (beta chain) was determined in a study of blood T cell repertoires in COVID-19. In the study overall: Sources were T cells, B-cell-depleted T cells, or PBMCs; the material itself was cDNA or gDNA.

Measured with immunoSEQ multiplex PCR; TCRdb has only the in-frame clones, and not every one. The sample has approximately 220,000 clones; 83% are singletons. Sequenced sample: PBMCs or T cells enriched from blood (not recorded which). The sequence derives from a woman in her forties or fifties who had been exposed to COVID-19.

The DNA for the CDR3 is TGTGCCAGCAGCTTTCTACTAGGAGCGGGGTCAGAGACCCAGTACTTC. Translation gives CASSFLLGAGSETQYF. This chain connects TRBV13 to TRBJ2-5, with TRBD2 identical over 7 bases. The CDR3 extends over 16 amino acids. The V and J ends lost 3 bases and 4 bases, in that order; junction bases with no gene match: 11. CDR1 PRHDT and CDR2 FYEKMQ come from the germline V gene (reference sequence).